Shown below are 18 T cell receptor beta chains from a single sample sequenced in a study of blood T cell repertoires in COVID-19. Profiled with immunoSEQ multiplex PCR; TCRdb holds only in-frame clones, not every one. The sample contains about 17,000 clones, roughly 93% of which appear only once. The sequencing input was peripheral blood. These receptors originate from a human donor in a cohort sampled during active COVID-19.

The gene calls are TRBV30 and TRBJ2-3; D is uncertain. Trimming cost V 7 bases and J 0 bases, with 17 bases left between them. The germline V gene encodes CDR1 GTSNPN and CDR2 SVGIG (reference sequence). This CDR3 region has 15 residues. The CDR3 DNA follows: TGTGCCTTTTCCAGTCAATCCTCTAGCACAGATACGCAGTATTTT. Protein: CAFSSQSSSTDTQYF.

V and J are TRBV4-1 and TRBJ2-5; unclear D gene. Trimming took off 3 bases at V and 0 bases at J, with 8 bases between the two ends. The CDR3 spans 14 residues. Per the germline V gene, CDR1 is MGHRA and CDR2 is YSYEKL. The CDR3 DNA follows: TGCGCCAGCAGCCATCCCAGCGACCAAGAGACCCAGTACTTC. Translating gives CASSHPSDQETQYF.

This clone appeared a single time. This chain links TRBV18 with TRBJ1-1, with a tentative D call TRBD1 (6 bases). Germline V CDR1 and CDR2: KGHSH, LQKENI. CDR3 length equals 13 residues. Trimming shortened V by 4 bases and J by 3 bases, and 9 bases separated the two germline ends. This chain's CDR3 is CASSQRTDTEAFF. CDR3 nucleotides: TGTGCCAGCTCACAGAGGACAGACACTGAAGCTTTCTTT. Using reference TRBV18 and TRBJ1-1 for the parts outside the CDR3, the full variable domain is NAGVMQNPRHLVRRRGQEARLRCSPMKGHSHVYWYRQLPEEGLKFMVYLQKENIIDESGMPKERFSAEFPKEGPSILRIQQVVRGDSAAYFCASSQRTDTEAFFGQGTRLTVV.

The genes are TRBV10-3 and TRBJ2-5; 8 nucleotides line up with TRBD1. This CDR3 has 13 amino acids. The ends lost 6 bases at V and 3 bases at J; junction bases unmatched: 3. CDR1 is ENHRY and CDR2 is SYGVKD in the germline V gene. CDR3 bases: TGTGCCATCAGCAAGACAGGGGAAGAGACCCAGTACTTC. This encodes CAISKTGEETQYF.

The chain recombines TRBV14 with TRBJ2-2; no reliable D call. V was shortened by 2 bases and J by 5 bases, with 9 bases between the two germline ends. Germline V gene sequence: CDR1 SGHDN, CDR2 FVKESK. The CDR3 contains 14 residues. Written as DNA, the CDR3 is TGTGCCAGCAGCCAATTCCCCGGTACCGGGGAGCTGTTTTTT. Amino acid sequence: CASSQFPGTGELFF.

The CDR3 nucleotides read TGTGCCAGCACTAACAGGGGTGGGACTGAAGCTTTCTTT. It specifies CASTNRGGTEAFF. The chain uses TRBV6-6 and TRBJ1-1; 7 bases fit TRBD1. This CDR3 is 13 amino acids long. Germline V CDR1 and CDR2: MNHNY, SVGAGI (reference sequence). Germline trimming cut 7 bases from V and 5 bases from J; bases unmatched to any gene: 7.

CDR3 loop: CASSLTGLSPLHF. The CDR3 DNA reads TGTGCCAGCAGTTTAACAGGGCTTTCACCCCTCCACTTT. The chain is built from TRBV28 and TRBJ1-6, with D tentatively TRBD1 (6 bases). The CDR3 contains 13 residues. The germline gives CDR1 MDHEN, CDR2 SYDVKM. Trimming stripped 2 bases from V and 9 bases from J, with 8 bases between.

The gene calls are TRBV30 and TRBJ2-6; D gene unclear. The germline V gene encodes CDR1 GTSNPN and CDR2 SVGIG (reference sequence). CDR3 length equals 16 residues. Trimming left V 2 bases short and J 2 bases short, with 13 bases between. The CDR3 here is CAWSFQYRAGANVLTF. Written as DNA, the CDR3 is TGTGCCTGGAGTTTCCAATATAGAGCTGGGGCCAACGTCCTGACTTTC.

The chain couples TRBV6-2 or TRBV6-3 to TRBJ1-6; D is ambiguous. V lost 6 bases, J lost 6 bases, and 9 bases lay in between. CDR3 length: 13 amino acids. Germline CDR1 is MNHEY and CDR2 is SVGEGT. The CDR3 nucleotides read TGTGCCAGCAGCCGAGGCTTTAATTCACCCCTCCACTTT. Its protein is CASSRGFNSPLHF.

The V gene is TRBV19, the J gene TRBJ2-7, with 7 bases aligning to TRBD1. CDR1 and CDR2 (germline): LNHDA, SQIVND (reference sequence). The CDR3 covers 15 residues. With 5 bases clipped from V and 6 bases from J, the junction kept 13 bases outside the gene matches. CDR3 amino acids: CASSVWTGGIGEQYF. DNA for the CDR3: TGTGCCAGTAGTGTCTGGACAGGTGGGATTGGCGAGCAGTACTTC.

The CDR3 DNA follows: TGTGCCAGCAGCTTAGCCCGGACTAGTAGAGAGACCCAGTACTTC. It is translated as CASSLARTSRETQYF. The rearrangement links TRBV7-2 to TRBJ2-5; TRBD2 matches at 7 bases. Trimming removed 0 bases from V and 4 bases from J; junction bases left unmatched: 5. This CDR3 is built from 15 residues. Germline V lookup: CDR1 SGHTA, CDR2 FQGNSA.

The CDR3 protein is CAWGTGATQPQHF. The DNA of the CDR3 is TGTGCCTGGGGGACAGGGGCGACTCAGCCCCAGCATTTT. The V gene is TRBV30, the J gene TRBJ1-5; TRBD1 matches 10 bases. The germline V gene encodes CDR1 GTSNPN and CDR2 SVGIG (reference sequence). Unmatched junction bases numbered 4, after V lost 5 bases and J lost 6 bases. The CDR3 spans 13 residues.

This clone was detected once. The rearrangement links TRBV30 to TRBJ2-4; 7 positions match TRBD2. Trimming took 0 bases from V and 1 from J; bases not matched to a gene: 6. There are 16 residues in the CDR3. The germline V gene has CDR1 GTSNPN and CDR2 SVGIG (reference sequence). The CDR3 coding sequence is TGTGCCTGGAGTGTAAAATTGCGGGGGGCCAAAAACATTCAGTACTTC. It encodes CAWSVKLRGAKNIQYF.

The chain combines TRBV9 with TRBJ2-2, with 8 bases matching TRBD1. With V trimmed by 1 base and J by 8 bases, 4 bases remained unmatched. Germline assignment: CDR1 SGDLS and CDR2 YYNGEE. The CDR3 is 14 amino acids. CDR3 protein: CASSVSTGVGELFF. As DNA, the CDR3 is TGTGCCAGCAGCGTATCGACAGGGGTAGGGGAGCTGTTTTTT.

This chain links TRBV28 with TRBJ2-7; 12 nucleotides match TRBD1. Germline V gene sequence: CDR1 MDHEN, CDR2 SYDVKM. The CDR3 extends over 13 amino acids. V lost 8 bases, J lost 3 bases, and 2 bases stayed unmatched. The CDR3 region has the DNA TGTGCCAGCCGGGACAGGGGGCTCTACGAGCAGTACTTC. Translation: CASRDRGLYEQYF.

In regard to this clone: One end of the junction does not line up with germline, which may come from a read error. This chain links TRBV12-3 or TRBV12-4 with TRBJ2-7; 8 bases are shared with TRBD1. The CDR3 has 13 residues. The CDR3 is CASSFNLRQGQNF. CDR3 DNA: TGTGCCAGCAGTTTTAACCTCCGACAGGGGCAGAACTTC.

This clone occurred once. The chain joins TRBV6-1 to TRBJ1-1, with a weak D call TRBD1 (5 bases). V lost 2 bases and J lost 0, with 13 bases in between. This CDR3 comprises 16 residues. CDR1 and CDR2 from the germline V gene are MNHNS and SASEGT. CDR3 loop: CASSERRQQMNTEAFF. The DNA for the CDR3 is TGTGCCAGCAGTGAAAGAAGACAGCAAATGAACACTGAAGCTTTCTTT.

This clone was observed a few times. The V gene is TRBV6-2 or TRBV6-3, the J gene TRBJ1-4; 7 bases map to TRBD1. V shed 2 bases and J 3 bases; nucleotides not matched to a gene: 3. The CDR3 contains 15 residues. The germline V gene encodes CDR1 MNHEY and CDR2 SVGEGT. This CDR3 reads CASSYVGQANEKLFF. The CDR3 DNA reads TGTGCCAGCAGTTACGTCGGACAGGCTAATGAAAAACTGTTTTTT.